This T cell receptor beta chain was identified during a study of blood T cell repertoires in COVID-19 (dated by TCRdb to 2018 to 2020). Turning to the overall study: Samples from collaborators originated in the United States, Italy and Spain and spanned both the acute and convalescent phases of COVID-19. The repertoires were released in a freely available public database intended as a resource for research on the immune response to SARS-CoV-2. The samples were drawn from two sources: the first 160 participants of the ongoing ImmuneRACE study, and 1,000 to 1,500 subjects contributed by 6 global collaborators. HLA class I and class II types, where available, came from metadata supplied by the sample provider rather than from assay-based typing. Subjects who had been exposed to COVID-19, were actively infected with it, or had recovered from it provided the deeply sampled blood TCRbeta repertoires that made up the dataset. Nearly every sample came with metadata listing a de-identified subject ID, COVID-19 status, age in years and sex. The material from the prospective study consisted of cDNA or gDNA derived from T cells, B-cell-depleted T cells, or PBMCs. The paper's findings and limits, for the study overall: How much clinical and demographic metadata was included differed by source and by participant, and the metadata was provided uncurated.

The CDR3 holds 13 amino acids from the cysteine to the phenylalanine. Just the 39-base CDR3 DNA is kept, in frame starting at base 1. CDR1 is given as SEHNR and CDR2 as FQNEAQ, both from the germline V gene (reference sequence). The V and J ends are trimmed by 5 bases and 7 bases, leaving 11 bases between them. TCRbeta CDR3 regions were amplified from genomic DNA by means of the immunoSEQ Assay, a bias-controlled multiplex PCR. From the authors' description of their analysis: The number of nucleated cells in each sample was estimated from the amplification of reference gene primers within the assay. To quantify the absolute abundance of each unique TCRbeta CDR3 rearrangement, sequence reads were collapsed and filtered. Productive Simpson clonality was computed per sample as the square root of Simpson's diversity index over productive rearrangements. TCRdb holds this immuneACCESS table with in-frame rearrangements only. Some clones are missing; in checked studies, unresolved V genes explain under half, and the rest has no known cause. That table is the source of V, J and clone size, and D and trimming were worked out from the DNA. The sample has 150,000 to 200,000 clones on record, around 73% of them singletons. Together, the top ten hold roughly a sixth of the sample.

As regards this clone: Its antigen specificity is not known. Base qualities are not recorded, but no much larger clone differs from it by a single base.

In the prospective study, participants were about 18 to 89 years old, resided in approximately 22 geographic areas of the United States, and were enrolled through a virtual design. To assign participants to cohorts, the prospective study relied on clinical history that participants themselves reported in a screening survey and a study questionnaire. ImmuneRACE Cohort 3 recovered participants were defined by two consecutive negative NP/OP PCR tests, healthcare professional clearance, or symptom resolution. Mobile phlebotomists in the prospective study collected whole blood, serum and a nasopharyngeal or oropharyngeal swab from every participant. Participants in the prospective study had the option to provide additional blood draws and questionnaires over an approximately two-month period. Blood samples from the prospective study were shipped frozen or at room temperature prior to DNA extraction.

The sequence was collected from a woman aged 45-65 years who had recovered from COVID-19. Recombination joined TRBV7-9 with TRBJ1-4; the D segment could be TRBD1, given 5 matching bases. The source material was PBMCs or T cells enriched from blood (not recorded which). The DNA sequence reads TGTGCCAGCAGCACAGATCAGGGTGAAAAACTGTTTTTT. Its protein reads: CASSTDQGEKLFF.